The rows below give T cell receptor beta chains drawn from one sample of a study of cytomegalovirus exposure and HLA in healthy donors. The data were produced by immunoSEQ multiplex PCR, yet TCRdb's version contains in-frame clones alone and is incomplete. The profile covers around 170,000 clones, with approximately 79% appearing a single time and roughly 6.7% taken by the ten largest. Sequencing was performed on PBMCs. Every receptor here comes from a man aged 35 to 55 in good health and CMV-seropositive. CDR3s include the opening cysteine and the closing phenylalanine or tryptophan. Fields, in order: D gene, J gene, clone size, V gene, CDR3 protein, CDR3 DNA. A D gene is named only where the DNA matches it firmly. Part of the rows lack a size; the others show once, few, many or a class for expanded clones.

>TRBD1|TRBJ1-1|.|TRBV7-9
CAETRGSTEAFF
TGTGCCGAAACCAGGGGGTCCACTGAAGCTTTCTTT
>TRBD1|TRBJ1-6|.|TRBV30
CAWSVGQGNSPLHF
TGTGCCTGGAGTGTTGGACAGGGGAATTCACCCCTCCACTTT
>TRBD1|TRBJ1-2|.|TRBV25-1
CASSSRTGAYGYTF
TGTGCCAGCAGTTCTCGGACAGGGGCCTATGGCTACACCTTC
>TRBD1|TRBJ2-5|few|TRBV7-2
CASSLQGLRTQYF
TGTGCCAGCAGCCTACAGGGGTTAAGGACCCAGTACTTC
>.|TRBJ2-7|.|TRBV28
CASSFGGEPYEQYF
TGTGCCAGCAGTTTCGGCGGGGAACCGTACGAGCAGTACTTC
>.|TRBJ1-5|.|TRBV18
CASKGPSQPQHF
TGTGCCAGCAAAGGCCCTAGTCAGCCCCAGCATTTT
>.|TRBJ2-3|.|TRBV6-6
CASSLRQTVDTQYF
TGTGCCAGCAGCCTACGACAGACGGTAGATACGCAGTATTTT
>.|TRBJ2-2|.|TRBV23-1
CASRKRMNTGELFF
TGCGCCAGCCGTAAGAGAATGAACACCGGGGAGCTGTTTTTT
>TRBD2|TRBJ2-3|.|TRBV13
CASSLEASGGEDTQYF
TGTGCCAGCAGCTTAGAGGCTAGCGGGGGGGAAGATACGCAGTATTTT
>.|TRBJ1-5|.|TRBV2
CASSEFWVKRDNQPQHF
TGTGCCAGCAGTGAATTCTGGGTGAAGCGTGACAATCAGCCCCAGCATTTT
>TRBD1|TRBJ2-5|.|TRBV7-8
CASSRPGTGDGETQYF
TGTGCCAGCAGCAGGCCCGGGACAGGGGACGGAGAGACCCAGTACTTC
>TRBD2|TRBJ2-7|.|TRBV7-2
CASSLDSGGVSYEQYF
TGTGCCAGCAGCTTAGATAGCGGGGGAGTCTCCTACGAGCAGTACTTC
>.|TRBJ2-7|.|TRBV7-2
CASSPAGRGSEQYF
TGTGCCAGCAGCCCAGCGGGCAGGGGGAGTGAGCAGTACTTC
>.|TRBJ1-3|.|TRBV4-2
CASSQETAGHSGNTIYF
TGTGCCAGCAGCCAAGAGACAGCGGGACACTCTGGAAACACCATATATTTT
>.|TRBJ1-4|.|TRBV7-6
CASSLGGAAGATNEKLFF
TGTGCCAGCAGCTTAGGCGGAGCGGCGGGGGCGACTAATGAAAAACTGTTTTTT
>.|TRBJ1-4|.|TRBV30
CAWSARPRANEKLFF
TGTGCCTGGAGCGCCAGGCCCAGGGCTAATGAAAAACTGTTTTTT
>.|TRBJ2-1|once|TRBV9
CASSGQYNEQFF
TGTGCCAGCAGCGGACAGTACAATGAGCAGTTCTTC
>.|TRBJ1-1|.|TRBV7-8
CASSLAKGVAEAFF
TGTGCCAGCAGCTTAGCGAAGGGGGTCGCTGAAGCTTTCTTT
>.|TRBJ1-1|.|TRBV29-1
CSEIQGGSGEAFF
TGCAGCGAAATACAGGGCGGAAGCGGTGAAGCTTTCTTT
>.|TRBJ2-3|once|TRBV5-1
CASSLPLQGADTQYF
TGCGCCAGCAGCTTGCCTCTACAGGGTGCAGATACGCAGTATTTT
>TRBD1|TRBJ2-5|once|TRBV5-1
CASSLGTGPQETQYF
TGCGCCAGCAGCTTAGGGACAGGACCACAAGAGACCCAGTACTTC
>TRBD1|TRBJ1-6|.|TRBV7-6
CASSQYHGTGKNNSPLHF
TGTGCCAGCAGCCAATACCACGGGACAGGGAAAAATAATTCACCCCTCCACTTT
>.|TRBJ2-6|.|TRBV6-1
CASRTEGSGANVLTF
TGTGCCAGCAGGACTGAGGGCTCTGGGGCCAACGTCCTGACTTTC
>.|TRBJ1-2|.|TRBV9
CASSAGQSNYGYTF
TGTGCCAGCAGCGCCGGACAGTCGAACTATGGCTACACCTTC
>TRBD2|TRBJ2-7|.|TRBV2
CASSPGLAGIYEQYF
TGTGCCAGCAGCCCGGGACTAGCGGGGATCTACGAGCAGTACTTC
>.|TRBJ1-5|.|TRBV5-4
CASSNGDGSLKNQPQHF
TGTGCCAGCAGCAATGGAGACGGCTCCCTCAAGAATCAGCCCCAGCATTTT
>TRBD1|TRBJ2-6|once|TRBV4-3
CASSFRTGQRSGANVLTF
TGCGCCAGCAGCTTTCGGACAGGGCAGAGGTCTGGGGCCAACGTCCTGACTTTC
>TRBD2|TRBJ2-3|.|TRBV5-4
CASISGTSGGLTDTQYF
TGTGCCAGCATCTCCGGGACTAGCGGGGGGTTAACAGATACGCAGTATTTT
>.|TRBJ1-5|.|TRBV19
CASAKELSNQPQHF
TGTGCCAGTGCCAAGGAGCTTAGCAATCAGCCCCAGCATTTT
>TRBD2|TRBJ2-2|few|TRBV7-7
CASGQANTGELFF
TGTGCTAGCGGGCAGGCGAACACCGGGGAGCTGTTTTTT
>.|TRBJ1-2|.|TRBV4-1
CASSHQTAAGYTF
TGCGCCAGCAGCCACCAGACAGCTGCTGGCTACACCTTC
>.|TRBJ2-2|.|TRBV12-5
CASGLGQGNTGELFF
TGTGCTAGTGGTTTAGGGCAGGGGAACACCGGGGAGCTGTTTTTT
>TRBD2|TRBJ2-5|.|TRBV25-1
CASSVAGGPSETQYF
TGTGCCAGCAGTGTAGCGGGGGGGCCCTCCGAGACCCAGTACTTC
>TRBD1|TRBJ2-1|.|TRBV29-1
CSVAGQPFRSYNEQFF
TGCAGCGTTGCGGGACAGCCGTTTCGGTCCTACAATGAGCAGTTCTTC
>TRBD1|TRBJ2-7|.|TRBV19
CASSIPDRSYEQYF
TGTGCCAGTAGTATCCCGGACAGGTCCTACGAGCAGTACTTC
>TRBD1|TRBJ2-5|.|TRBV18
CASSIDRGHETQYF
TGTGCCAGCTCAATAGACAGGGGGCACGAGACCCAGTACTTC
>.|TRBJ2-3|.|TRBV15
CATSSNRDTQYF
TGTGCCACCAGCAGCAACAGGGATACGCAGTATTTT
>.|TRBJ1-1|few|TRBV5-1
CASSTNIGEAFF
TGCGCCAGCAGCACTAACATAGGAGAAGCTTTCTTT
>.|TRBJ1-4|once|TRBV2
CASITGGGVSGTNEKLFF
TGTGCCAGTATAACGGGAGGAGGGGTTAGTGGAACTAATGAAAAACTGTTTTTT
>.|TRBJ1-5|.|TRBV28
CASSLVPRGQPQHF
TGTGCCAGCAGTTTAGTCCCCAGGGGTCAGCCCCAGCATTTT
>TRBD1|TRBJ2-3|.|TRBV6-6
CASSDWDSLTDTQYF
TGTGCCAGCAGTGACTGGGACAGCCTCACAGATACGCAGTATTTT
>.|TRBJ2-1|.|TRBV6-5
CASSSLDITVEQFF
TGTGCCAGCAGTTCCCTGGACATCACAGTTGAGCAGTTCTTC
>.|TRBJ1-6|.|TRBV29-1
CSIGAWGRSYNSPLHF
TGCAGCATAGGGGCCTGGGGGAGGTCCTATAATTCACCCCTCCACTTT
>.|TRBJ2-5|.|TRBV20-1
CSAIQGETQYF
TGCAGTGCTATTCAGGGAGAGACCCAGTACTTC
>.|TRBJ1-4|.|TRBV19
CASTGLTNEKLFF
TGTGCCAGTACTGGCCTAACTAATGAAAAACTGTTTTTT
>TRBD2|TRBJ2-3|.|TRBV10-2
CASSSGGRTDTQYF
TGCGCCAGCAGTAGCGGGGGGCGCACAGATACGCAGTATTTT